The 28 T cell receptor beta chains in this list originate from one sample, sequenced in a study of brain T cells in children with intractable seizures. TCRdb's table, derived via immunoSEQ multiplex PCR, lists solely in-frame clones and lacks some. The sample contains tens of thousands of clones, roughly 91% of which appear only once. This material consisted of peripheral blood, taken at surgery. These TCRs come from a boy younger than two with tuberous sclerosis and intractable seizures.

The chain is built from TRBV9 and TRBJ2-3, with 11 bases matching TRBD2. There are 14 residues in the CDR3. Looked up from germline, CDR1 is SGDLS and CDR2 is YYNGEE. After removal of 4 bases from V and 7 bases from J, the junction contained 5 bases not matched to a gene. This CDR3 reads CASSSLAGDNTQYF. The CDR3 coding sequence is TGTGCCAGCAGCTCACTAGCGGGAGACAATACGCAGTATTTT.

The V gene is TRBV9, the J gene TRBJ2-7; D might be TRBD1 (5 bases). CDR1 is SGDLS and CDR2 is YYNGEE in the germline V gene. This CDR3 has 12 residues. Trimming left V 3 bases short and J 3 bases short, with 7 bases between. CDR3 amino acids: CASSGTGYEQYF. CDR3 nucleotides: TGTGCCAGCAGCGGAACAGGCTACGAGCAGTACTTC.

This clone was observed once. This chain's CDR3 is CAPSKYEGNYPSGANVLTF. In DNA form, the CDR3 reads TGTGCCCCCAGCAAGTACGAGGGTAATTACCCCTCTGGGGCCAACGTCCTGACTTTC. The chain links TRBV21-1 to TRBJ2-6; the D call TRBD2 from the table was never checked on the DNA. TRBV21-1 is listed as a pseudogene. This CDR3 contains 19 residues.

The CDR3 coding sequence is TGTGCCAGCAGCTTGCGGACAGGGGGCAATGAGCAGTTCTTC. Its protein is CASSLRTGGNEQFF. The chain links TRBV7-9 to TRBJ2-1; 10 nucleotides line up with TRBD1. In germline, CDR1 is SEHNR, CDR2 FQNEAQ (reference sequence). V trimming: 3 bases; J trimming: 6 bases; junction bases outside the gene matches: 2. The CDR3 is 14 amino acids.

The chain is built from TRBV11-1 and TRBJ2-7; TRBD1 agrees at 9 bases. Germline assignment: CDR1 SGHAT and CDR2 FQDESV (reference sequence). This CDR3 contains 14 residues. V shed 1 base, J shed 5 bases, and the junction held 3 bases outside the gene matches. The DNA for the CDR3 is TGTGCCAGCAGCTTAGTGGGACAGGGAGACGAGCAGTACTTC. Translating it yields CASSLVGQGDEQYF.

This chain connects TRBV7-2 to TRBJ2-7; a weak D match, TRBD1 (5 bases). CDR3 length equals 14 residues. CDR1 is SGHTA, CDR2 FQGNSA, per germline. Trimming removed 3 bases at V and 1 base at J, with 10 bases between. CDR3 coding DNA: TGTGCCAGCAGCTTCTCGACAGTTTCCTACGAGCAGTACTTC. Translating gives CASSFSTVSYEQYF.

The chain uses TRBV25-1 and TRBJ1-2, with unresolved D. The length of the CDR3 is 14 residues. V was trimmed by 0 bases and J by 4 bases, leaving 9 bases between them. The germline CDR1 and CDR2 sequences are MGHDK and SYGVNS. The CDR3, as DNA: TGTGCCAGCAGTGAATACGGCACGTCCTATGGCTACACCTTC. Protein product: CASSEYGTSYGYTF.

The chain links TRBV11-2 to TRBJ2-1; no clear D gene. The germline V gene encodes CDR1 SGHAT and CDR2 FQNNGV. V shed 7 bases and J shed 4 bases, with 14 bases lying between them. The CDR3 sequence is 14 residues long. The DNA of the CDR3 is TGTGCCAGCACTTCCTTATCACAATACAATGAGCAGTTCTTC. This codes for CASTSLSQYNEQFF. The whole variable domain, remainder taken from reference TRBV11-2 and TRBJ2-1, is EAGVAQSPRYKIIEKRQSVAFWCNPISGHATLYWYQQILGQGPKLLIQFQNNGVVDDSQLPKDRFSAERLKGVDSTLKIQPAKLEDSAVYLCASTSLSQYNEQFFGPGTRLTVL.

The genes are TRBV13 and TRBJ1-2; D is unclear. Germline-derived CDR1 and CDR2 are PRHDT and FYEKMQ (reference sequence). The length of the CDR3 is 17 residues. V lost 5 bases, J lost 7 bases, and 26 bases lay in between. In DNA form, the CDR3 reads TGTGCCAGCAGCCTACCGGTGTCAGGCGAAGGGTCGGGTGGCTACACCTTC. It translates to CASSLPVSGEGSGGYTF.

The chain employs TRBV5-6 and TRBJ2-1; 11 bases fit TRBD2. The CDR3 loop spans 14 amino acids. Germline V gene data show CDR1 as SGHDT and CDR2 as YYEEEE. The trim removed 5 bases at V and 6 bases at J, leaving 4 bases unmatched. CDR3 protein: CASSLGLAGNEQFF. In DNA, the CDR3 is TGTGCCAGCAGTCTTGGACTAGCGGGCAATGAGCAGTTCTTC.

The gene calls are TRBV19 and TRBJ1-2, with 8 nucleotides matching TRBD1. This CDR3 has 15 amino acids. The germline gives CDR1 LNHDA, CDR2 SQIVND (reference sequence). The V and J ends lost 2 bases and 2 bases, in that order; junction bases with no gene match: 4. CDR3 amino acids: CASSIQGAINYGYTF. The CDR3 region has the DNA TGTGCCAGTAGTATACAGGGGGCGATCAACTATGGCTACACCTTC.

The V call is TRBV2, the J call TRBJ1-1, with D hard to call. CDR1 is SNHLY and CDR2 is FYNNEI in the germline V gene. The CDR3 length is 16 residues. Between the trimmed V and J ends, which lost 7 bases and 0 bases, there was a span of 18 bases. CDR3 amino acids: CASNGAGAEMNTEAFF. In nucleotides, the CDR3 is TGTGCCAGCAATGGAGCGGGAGCAGAGATGAACACTGAAGCTTTCTTT.

V is TRBV2 and J is TRBJ2-7, with TRBD2 matching over 12 bases. The germline V gene has CDR1 SNHLY and CDR2 FYNNEI. The V and J ends lost 7 bases and 0 bases, in that order; junction bases with no gene match: 7. The length of the CDR3 is 16 residues. The CDR3 DNA sequence: TGTGCCAGCAACACATGGACTAGCGGGACCTCCTACGAGCAGTACTTC. Amino acids: CASNTWTSGTSYEQYF.

In this sample, this clone turned up once. The V gene is TRBV3-1 (or the pseudogene TRBV3-2), the J gene TRBJ2-5; TRBD2 matches at 9 bases. J lost 2 bases, V lost 6 bases, and 10 bases had no gene match. The CDR3 spans 16 residues. The germline V gene has CDR1 LGHDT and CDR2 YNNKEL (reference sequence). Here the CDR3 reads CASRPAGGPGQETQYF. The CDR3 region has the DNA TGTGCCAGCAGGCCGGCGGGGGGGCCGGGGCAAGAGACCCAGTACTTC.

The V and J genes are TRBV5-4 and TRBJ2-3; TRBD2 agrees at 8 bases. In germline, CDR1 is SGHNT, CDR2 YYREEE (reference sequence). The CDR3 totals 16 residues. The junction had 11 bases not matched to a gene; V was cut back by 4 bases and J by 4 bases. The CDR3 region is CASSPGTRRGADTQYF. Written as DNA, the CDR3 is TGTGCCAGCAGCCCCGGGACTAGAAGGGGTGCAGATACGCAGTATTTT.

V is TRBV3-1 (or the pseudogene TRBV3-2) and J is TRBJ2-7; 7 positions match TRBD2. Germline CDR1 and CDR2: LGHDT and YNNKEL (reference sequence). This CDR3 contains 15 residues. After removal of 5 bases from V and 0 bases from J, the junction contained 7 bases not matched to a gene. The CDR3 loop is CASSMPGLPSYEQYF. In DNA, the CDR3 is TGTGCCAGCAGCATGCCGGGACTACCCTCCTACGAGCAGTACTTC.

The chain employs TRBV20-1 and TRBJ2-1; 7 bases fit TRBD1. J gave up 3 bases and V 3 bases, and 8 bases lay outside the gene matches. Germline CDR1 reads DFQATT; CDR2 reads SNEGSKA (reference sequence). CDR3 length: 15 amino acids. CDR3 sequence (DNA): TGCAGTGCTAGTTCGCGCCGGGACAGCTACAATGAGCAGTTCTTC. Amino acids: CSASSRRDSYNEQFF.

The chain joins TRBV12-3 or TRBV12-4 to TRBJ2-1; maybe TRBD2 (5 bases). The CDR3 consists of 12 residues. With 11 bases removed from V and 0 bases from J, the gap between germline ends came to 8 bases. CDR3 bases: TGTGCCTCCGGGGTCTCCTACAATGAGCAGTTCTTC. Translation: CASGVSYNEQFF.

The genes are TRBV2 and TRBJ2-1, with TRBD2 matching 10 bases. Germline V gene data show CDR1 as SNHLY and CDR2 as FYNNEI. Germline trimming cut 6 bases from V and 11 bases from J; bases unmatched to any gene: 13. The CDR3 covers 15 residues. CDR3 region: CASRNPTGTSEKQFF. CDR3 nucleotides: TGTGCCAGCAGGAACCCCACCGGGACTAGCGAGAAGCAGTTCTTC.

This chain uses TRBV6-5 with TRBJ1-1; the D gene is possibly TRBD1 (6 bases). The length of the CDR3 is 13 residues. The ends were cut back, 7 bases at V and 7 bases at J, with 16 bases in the middle. The germline V gene encodes CDR1 MNHEY and CDR2 SVGAGI. CDR3: CASNLGTTVEAFF. The CDR3 DNA follows: TGTGCCAGCAACTTGGGGACAACGGTTGAAGCTTTCTTT.

V gene TRBV9 combines with J gene TRBJ1-1, with 9 bases matching TRBD1. Germline lookup yields CDR1 SGDLS and CDR2 YYNGEE. This CDR3 is 13 amino acids long. V shed 2 bases and J 6 bases; nucleotides not matched to a gene: 2. The CDR3 sequence is CASSVTGGAEAFF. The DNA for the CDR3 is TGTGCCAGCAGCGTGACAGGGGGGGCTGAAGCTTTCTTT.

This clone was detected only once. V and J are TRBV10-1 and TRBJ1-3, with D hard to call. The V gene's germline CDR1 is WNHNN and CDR2 SYGVQD (reference sequence). The CDR3 loop spans 15 amino acids. Trimming cost V 3 bases and J 0 bases, with 9 bases left between them. This CDR3 reads CASSEATNSGNTIYF. Here the CDR3 DNA reads TGCGCCAGCAGTGAAGCGACCAACTCTGGAAACACCATATATTTT.

The chain couples TRBV7-9 to TRBJ1-1; D is ambiguous. Trimming shortened V by 8 bases and J by 1 base, and 20 bases separated the two germline ends. The V gene's germline CDR1 is SEHNR and CDR2 FQNEAQ (reference sequence). The CDR3 has 16 residues. The CDR3 sequence is CASLREGTVSNTEAFF. The CDR3 DNA sequence: TGTGCCAGCCTCCGCGAAGGCACGGTCTCGAACACTGAAGCTTTCTTT.

This chain joins TRBV6-1 and TRBJ2-3; tentatively, D is TRBD1 or TRBD2 (5 bases each). The V and J ends lost 0 bases and 2 bases respectively, with 15 bases between them. The CDR3 totals 17 residues. Per the germline V gene, CDR1 is MNHNS and CDR2 is SASEGT. The CDR3 region is CASSEAQSGRNTDTQYF. CDR3 DNA sequence: TGTGCCAGCAGTGAAGCGCAGTCGGGGCGTAACACAGATACGCAGTATTTT.

The CDR3 reads CAWSLEEKLFF. In DNA form, the CDR3 reads TGTGCCTGGAGTCTGGAGGAAAAACTGTTTTTT. This chain uses TRBV30 with TRBJ1-4; D gene uncertain. Per germline, CDR1 GTSNPN and CDR2 SVGIG (reference sequence). The ends were cut back, 2 bases at V and 8 bases at J, with 6 bases in the middle. The CDR3 sequence is 11 residues long.

The sample holds one count of this clone. The chain links TRBV4-1 to TRBJ2-1; 15 bases agree with TRBD2. The CDR3 loop spans 20 amino acids. The ends lost 4 bases at V and 2 bases at J; junction bases unmatched: 12. Per the germline V gene, CDR1 is MGHRA and CDR2 is YSYEKL. CDR3 coding DNA: TGCGCCAGCAGCCGAACCGGGACTAGCGGGGGGAGGGCTCCCTACAATGAGCAGTTCTTC. It translates to CASSRTGTSGGRAPYNEQFF.

This rearrangement joins TRBV30 to TRBJ1-2; no reliable D call. Trimming removed 5 bases from V and 5 bases from J, with 21 bases in between. Per the germline V gene, CDR1 is GTSNPN and CDR2 is SVGIG (reference sequence). This CDR3 has 15 residues. CDR3 in DNA: TGTGCCTGGGCACCCGGGAACCGATTTGATTATGGCTACACCTTC. Amino acids: CAWAPGNRFDYGYTF.

This chain joins TRBV28 and TRBJ2-1, with TRBD2 as a possible D gene (6 bases). Germline CDR1 reads MDHEN; CDR2 reads SYDVKM. This CDR3 is built from 12 residues. Trimming shortened V by 6 bases and J by 10 bases, and 13 bases separated the two germline ends. The CDR3 region is CASRGDFREQFF. CDR3 nucleotide sequence: TGTGCCAGCAGGGGGGACTTCAGGGAGCAGTTCTTC.